These 29 T cell receptor beta chains came from one sample sequenced in a study of cytomegalovirus exposure and HLA in healthy donors. Using immunoSEQ multiplex PCR, the repertoire was profiled, and TCRdb retains in-frame clones only, with some absent. This sample carries approximately 220,000 clones, around nine tenths of them seen once, and the ten largest clones take around 2.6%. What was sequenced was PBMCs. These receptors all stem from a man aged 18 to 29 in good health and CMV-seronegative.

The chain has TRBV7-6 and TRBJ2-5; a possible D gene is TRBD2 (6 bases). Germline V lookup: CDR1 SGHVS, CDR2 FNYEAQ. Trimming stripped 8 bases from V and 4 bases from J, with 20 bases between. The CDR3 is made up of 15 amino acids. CDR3 region: CASQVAALLVETQYF. CDR3 sequence (DNA): TGTGCCAGCCAGGTAGCGGCCCTTTTGGTAGAGACCCAGTACTTC.

This CDR3 is CSALDNEQFF. The DNA of the CDR3 is TGCAGTGCTCTAGACAATGAGCAGTTCTTC. This chain uses TRBV20-1 with TRBJ2-1; no firm D call. The CDR3 contains 10 residues. Germline CDR1 reads DFQATT; CDR2 reads SNEGSKA (reference sequence). The V gene lost 5 bases and the J gene lost 5 bases, with 4 bases spanning the gap.

The chain is built from TRBV10-3 and TRBJ1-4; D is ambiguous. Germline CDR1 and CDR2: ENHRY and SYGVKD. Trimming shortened V by 0 bases and J by 7 bases, and 9 bases separated the two germline ends. The CDR3 covers 14 residues. The CDR3 sequence is CAISESGGSEKLFF. CDR3 coding DNA: TGTGCCATCAGTGAGTCTGGAGGGAGTGAAAAACTGTTTTTT.

V is TRBV10-2 and J is TRBJ1-4; no firm D call. There are 12 residues in the CDR3. Germline V gene lookup returns CDR1 WSHSY and CDR2 SAAADI. Trimming cost V 6 bases and J 8 bases, with 10 bases left between them. The CDR3 region is CASSNSMEKLFF. CDR3 in DNA: TGCGCCAGCAGCAACAGTATGGAAAAACTGTTTTTT.

This chain joins TRBV9 and TRBJ2-1; D possibly corresponds to TRBD1 (6 bases). The length of the CDR3 is 16 residues. The germline CDR1 and CDR2 sequences are SGDLS and YYNGEE. Trimming took off 0 bases at V and 9 bases at J, with 19 bases between the two ends. This CDR3 is CASSVVQGRRFGEQFF. DNA for the CDR3: TGTGCCAGCAGCGTAGTGCAGGGGCGGCGGTTTGGTGAGCAGTTCTTC.

The chain has TRBV7-2 and TRBJ1-5, with 7 bases identical to TRBD1. Trimming at V came to 5 bases and at J to 9 bases, leaving 7 bases not matched to a gene. CDR1 and CDR2 (germline): SGHTA, FQGNSA. This CDR3 contains 13 residues. The CDR3 bases are TGTGCCAGCAGCCATCAGGGGGGATGGCCCCAGCATTTT. Amino acids: CASSHQGGWPQHF.

The CDR3 here is CASSERDTTSGQPQHF. CDR3 nucleotides: TGTGCCAGCAGTGAAAGGGACACCACCTCGGGGCAGCCCCAGCATTTT. The V gene is TRBV6-1, the J gene TRBJ1-5; D may be TRBD1 (6 bases). Trimming took off 2 bases at V and 7 bases at J, with 18 bases between the two ends. CDR1 MNHNS and CDR2 SASEGT come from the germline V gene. The CDR3 runs to 16 residues.

The chain is built from TRBV5-1 and TRBJ2-3; 7 positions agree with TRBD2. This CDR3 region has 14 residues. The germline V gene encodes CDR1 SGHRS and CDR2 YFSETQ. Trimming removed 7 bases from V and 2 bases from J; junction bases left unmatched: 7. CDR3 nucleotides: TGCGCCAGCGGGGAAACTAGCGCCACAGATACGCAGTATTTT. Residues: CASGETSATDTQYF.

This rearrangement joins TRBV4-3 to TRBJ1-2; tentative D call: TRBD1 (5 bases). Trimming cost V 2 bases and J 3 bases, with 7 bases left between them. Germline assignment: CDR1 LGHNA and CDR2 YSLEER. The CDR3 contains 13 residues. DNA of the CDR3: TGCGCCAGCAGCCAAATCAGGGACTATGGCTACACCTTC. Amino acids: CASSQIRDYGYTF.

V gene TRBV2 combines with J gene TRBJ2-5; D not certain. There are 12 residues in the CDR3. CDR1 and CDR2 from the germline V gene are SNHLY and FYNNEI. V was trimmed by 6 bases and J by 2 bases, leaving 7 bases between them. CDR3 sequence (DNA): TGTGCCAGCAGGACTCAACAAGAGACCCAGTACTTC. Encoded protein: CASRTQQETQYF.

The gene calls are TRBV27 and TRBJ1-2, with a possible D match to TRBD1 (6 bases). CDR1 is MNHEY, CDR2 SMNVEV, per germline (reference sequence). V was shortened by 6 bases and J by 3 bases, with 17 bases between the two germline ends. CDR3 size: 15 residues. The DNA for the CDR3 is TGTGCCAGCAGAATGGGCAGGGGTTCGTACTATGGCTACACCTTC. Translating it yields CASRMGRGSYYGYTF.

This sequence joins TRBV27 and TRBJ2-6; 10 bases are shared with TRBD1. Germline V gene data show CDR1 as MNHEY and CDR2 as SMNVEV (reference sequence). The CDR3 has 17 amino acids. V shed 0 bases, J shed 9 bases, and the junction held 8 bases outside the gene matches. CDR3 loop: CASSLSHRDRGVNVLTF. The CDR3 nucleotides read TGTGCCAGCAGTTTATCGCATCGGGACAGGGGTGTCAACGTCCTGACTTTC.

V usage is TRBV19 and J usage is TRBJ1-2; D ambiguous. V shed 3 bases and J shed 4 bases, with 9 bases lying between them. The CDR3 runs 13 residues. Germline CDR1 and CDR2: LNHDA and SQIVND (reference sequence). The CDR3 protein is CASSISVPYGYTF. The CDR3 DNA reads as TGTGCCAGTAGTATTTCGGTACCCTATGGCTACACCTTC.

The chain has TRBV5-1 and TRBJ2-1; TRBD2 matches 10 bases. Germline V CDR1 and CDR2: SGHRS, YFSETQ. This CDR3 region has 14 residues. The junction had 4 bases not matched to a gene; V was cut back by 2 bases and J by 8 bases. The CDR3 region is CASSFTGTSDEQFF. The CDR3 DNA is TGCGCCAGCAGCTTTACCGGGACTAGCGATGAGCAGTTCTTC.

V is TRBV7-8 and J is TRBJ2-3; D might be TRBD1 (5 bases). The length of the CDR3 is 15 residues. V lost 8 bases and J 10 bases, leaving 25 bases between the germline ends. The germline V gene has CDR1 SGHVS and CDR2 FQNEAQ. CDR3 in amino acids: CASYTGAHSGDAQYF. DNA of the CDR3: TGTGCCAGCTATACAGGTGCCCACTCGGGTGATGCGCAGTATTTT.

This chain links TRBV27 with TRBJ1-4; D remains unclear. Germline values: CDR1 MNHEY, CDR2 SMNVEV (reference sequence). CDR3 length: 14 residues. Trimming removed 0 bases from V and 5 bases from J, with 7 bases in between. The CDR3, as DNA: TGTGCCAGCAGTTTATCAGGGAGCAATGAAAAACTGTTTTTT. Its protein is CASSLSGSNEKLFF.

CDR3 bases: TGTGCCAGCTCACCTTCTCAAGGGGCGATTGACATTCAGTACTTC. It is translated as CASSPSQGAIDIQYF. The chain employs TRBV18 and TRBJ2-4, with D possibly being TRBD1 (5 bases). Germline loops: CDR1 KGHSH, CDR2 LQKENI. The CDR3 loop spans 15 amino acids. Trimming removed 3 bases from V and 8 bases from J, with 17 bases in between.

The gene calls are TRBV30 and TRBJ2-3; 9 nucleotides line up with TRBD2. The CDR3 contains 15 residues. Germline CDR1 and CDR2: GTSNPN and SVGIG (reference sequence). The V segment lost 7 bases and the J segment 1 base; nucleotides outside the gene matches: 9. The CDR3 loop reads CASQDRGGGTDTQYF. CDR3 DNA: TGTGCCTCTCAGGACCGCGGGGGGGGCACAGATACGCAGTATTTT.

The rearrangement links TRBV5-1 to TRBJ2-7, with 11 bases fitting TRBD2. Per germline, CDR1 SGHRS and CDR2 YFSETQ. The CDR3 loop spans 19 amino acids. V lost 4 bases and J lost 3; bases outside the gene matches: 18. CDR3 sequence reads: CASSGPGQKTTSGNYEQYF. The CDR3 coding sequence is TGCGCCAGCAGCGGACCGGGACAGAAGACGACTAGCGGGAACTACGAGCAGTACTTC.

V usage is TRBV6-1 and J usage is TRBJ2-3, with 7 bases aligning to TRBD1. The V and J ends lost 2 bases and 3 bases, in that order; junction bases with no gene match: 2. This CDR3 spans 14 amino acids. The germline V gene encodes CDR1 MNHNS and CDR2 SASEGT. The CDR3 sequence is CASSELTGTDTQYF. CDR3 sequence (DNA): TGTGCCAGCAGTGAACTGACAGGGACAGATACGCAGTATTTT.

The chain uses TRBV21-1 and TRBJ1-2. TRBV21-1 represents a pseudogene. This CDR3 is 12 amino acids long. The CDR3 spells CASSPWGDGYTF. CDR3 DNA sequence: TGTGCCAGCAGCCCATGGGGGGATGGCTACACCTTC.

The V call is TRBV11-2, the J call TRBJ1-2; tentatively, D is TRBD1 (5 bases). Germline V CDR1 and CDR2: SGHAT, FQNNGV. The V and J ends lost 1 base and 8 bases respectively, with 11 bases between them. The CDR3 has 13 residues. CDR3 amino acids: CASSLGSRVGYTF. CDR3 in DNA: TGTGCCAGCAGCTTAGGATCCAGGGTAGGCTACACCTTC.

The chain links TRBV2 to TRBJ2-4; 16 nucleotides match TRBD2. Trimming cost V 8 bases and J 0 bases; bases outside gene matches: 16. The CDR3 consists of 21 residues. Germline V gives CDR1 SNHLY, CDR2 FYNNEI. The CDR3 DNA sequence: TGTGCCAGCTCCGGGACTAGCGGGAGGGAACCCTATTCTACAGCCAAAAACATTCAGTACTTC. As protein: CASSGTSGREPYSTAKNIQYF. Supplemented by reference TRBV2 and TRBJ2-4, the full variable domain reads EPEVTQTPSHQVTQMGQEVILRCVPISNHLYFYWYRQILGQKVEFLVSFYNNEISEKSEIFDDQFSVERPDGSNFTLKIRSTKLEDSAMYFCASSGTSGREPYSTAKNIQYFGAGTRLSVL.

The J gene is TRBJ2-1, the V gene TRBV10-3, with 7 positions matching TRBD2. Germline V gives CDR1 ENHRY, CDR2 SYGVKD. The CDR3 runs to 16 residues. V lost 4 bases and J lost 9; bases outside the gene matches: 15. The CDR3 reads CAISARLGTGGSEQFF. CDR3 nucleotides: TGTGCCATCAGTGCCCGACTCGGGACGGGCGGGAGTGAGCAGTTCTTC.

This clone was observed a handful of times. The chain combines TRBV19 with TRBJ2-1; TRBD1 is a possible D gene (5 bases). CDR1 is LNHDA and CDR2 is SQIVND in the germline V gene (reference sequence). Between the trimmed V and J ends, which lost 2 bases and 5 bases, there was a span of 13 bases. This CDR3 spans 15 amino acids. The CDR3 region has the DNA TGTGCCAGTAGTATATATGGCAGGGTAGACAATGAGCAGTTCTTC. As protein: CASSIYGRVDNEQFF.

The gene calls are TRBV27 and TRBJ2-1, with TRBD2 matching 13 bases. V lost 6 bases, J lost 5 bases, and 4 bases stayed unmatched. The CDR3 has 15 residues. Germline loops: CDR1 MNHEY, CDR2 SMNVEV (reference sequence). CDR3 sequence (DNA): TGTGCCAGCAGGCGAGGGACTAGCGGGAACAATGAGCAGTTCTTC. Protein: CASRRGTSGNNEQFF.

In its sample, this clone was seen once. The chain links TRBV10-3 to TRBJ1-2; 8 bases are shared with TRBD1. This CDR3 comprises 13 residues. V lost 7 bases and J lost 3; bases outside the gene matches: 4. Germline assignment: CDR1 ENHRY and CDR2 SYGVKD. The CDR3 loop reads CAITGQDDYGYTF. Written as DNA, the CDR3 is TGTGCCATCACGGGACAGGATGACTATGGCTACACCTTC.

The chain couples TRBV4-3 to TRBJ2-5, with D possibly TRBD1 on 6 matching bases. Trimming took 0 bases from V and 5 from J, leaving 16 bases between them. The V gene's germline CDR1 is LGHNA and CDR2 YSLEER. The CDR3 length is 16 residues. The CDR3 loop is CASSQDRNRAWETQYF. The CDR3 nucleotides read TGCGCCAGCAGCCAAGATAGGAACAGGGCGTGGGAGACCCAGTACTTC.

V is TRBV7-2 and J is TRBJ1-3; D gene ambiguous. Trimming removed 1 base from V and 3 bases from J, with 4 bases in between. Germline V CDR1 and CDR2: SGHTA, FQGNSA. This CDR3 is built from 13 residues. The CDR3 DNA is TGTGCCAGCAGCTTAGACGGTGGAAACACCATATATTTT. Translated, it gives CASSLDGGNTIYF.